This T cell receptor (beta chain) was sequenced during a study of T cell clusters in autoimmune cytopenias. Multiplex touch-down PCR amplified TRB using TRB-A and TRB-B pools in one tube. Each CDR3 protein gets one entry in TCRdb, which reprocessed the multiplex PCR reads and gives no DNA. The sample table includes 7,000 or so distinct CDR3 sequences. Each sample's input was 250 ng genomic DNA, 30,000 to 45,000 genome equivalents. The study's findings and limits: The cluster-lack signature was not seen for secondary cytopenia versus chronic lymphocytic leukemia. Primary autoimmune cytopenia patients appeared to lack physiological T cell clusters present in healthy donors.

The length of the CDR3 is 15 residues. Germline V gives CDR1 MNHEY, CDR2 SMNVEV (reference sequence). A remark on this clonotype: Its specificity is not known.

These data also formed part of another study, on T cell repertoires in aging, cancer and after chemotherapy. That source notes: Donors were grouped into six age bands spanning 30 or younger through 70 or older.

The sequence was collected from a human donor in good health. Sequenced input: peripheral blood. The chain joins TRBV27 to TRBJ1-5; without DNA, the TCRdb call of TRBD1 cannot be checked. CDR3 protein: CASSPYPNSNQPQHF.